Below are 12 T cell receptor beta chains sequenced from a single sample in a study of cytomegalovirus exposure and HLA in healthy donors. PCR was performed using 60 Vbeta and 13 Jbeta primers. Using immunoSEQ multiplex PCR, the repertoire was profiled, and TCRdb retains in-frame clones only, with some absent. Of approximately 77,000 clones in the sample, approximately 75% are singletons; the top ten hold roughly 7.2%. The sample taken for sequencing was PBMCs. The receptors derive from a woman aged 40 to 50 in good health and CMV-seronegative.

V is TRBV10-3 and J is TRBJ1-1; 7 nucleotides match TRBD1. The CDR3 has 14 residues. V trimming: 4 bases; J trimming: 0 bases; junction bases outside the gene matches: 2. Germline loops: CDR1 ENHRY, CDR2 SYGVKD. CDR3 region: CAISGTGVNTEAFF. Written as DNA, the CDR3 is TGTGCCATCAGTGGGACAGGCGTGAACACTGAAGCTTTCTTT.

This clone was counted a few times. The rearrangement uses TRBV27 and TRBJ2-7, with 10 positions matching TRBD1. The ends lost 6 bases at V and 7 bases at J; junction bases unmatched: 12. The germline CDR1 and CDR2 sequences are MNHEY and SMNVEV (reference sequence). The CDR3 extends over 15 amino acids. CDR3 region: CASSSTGTGASEQYF. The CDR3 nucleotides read TGTGCCAGCAGCAGTACCGGGACAGGGGCCTCTGAGCAGTACTTC.

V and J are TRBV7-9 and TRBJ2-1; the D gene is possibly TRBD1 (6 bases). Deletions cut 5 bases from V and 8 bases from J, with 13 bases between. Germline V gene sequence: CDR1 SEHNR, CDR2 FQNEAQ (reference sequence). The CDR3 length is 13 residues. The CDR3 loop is CASSPQGLDEQFF. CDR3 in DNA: TGTGCCAGCAGCCCCCAGGGGCTGGATGAGCAGTTCTTC.

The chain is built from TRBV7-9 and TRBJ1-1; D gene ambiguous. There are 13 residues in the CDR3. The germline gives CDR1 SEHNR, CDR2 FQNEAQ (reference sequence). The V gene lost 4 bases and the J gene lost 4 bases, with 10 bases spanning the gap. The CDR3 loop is CASSSTSGTEAFF. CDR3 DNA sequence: TGTGCCAGCAGCTCAACAAGTGGCACTGAAGCTTTCTTT.

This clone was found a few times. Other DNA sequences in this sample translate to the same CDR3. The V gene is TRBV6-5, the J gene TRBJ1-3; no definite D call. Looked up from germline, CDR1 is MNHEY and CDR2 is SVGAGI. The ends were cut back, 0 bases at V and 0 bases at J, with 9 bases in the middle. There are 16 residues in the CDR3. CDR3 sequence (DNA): TGTGCCAGCAGTTACTCCCCCGGGAGCTCTGGAAACACCATATATTTT. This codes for CASSYSPGSSGNTIYF.

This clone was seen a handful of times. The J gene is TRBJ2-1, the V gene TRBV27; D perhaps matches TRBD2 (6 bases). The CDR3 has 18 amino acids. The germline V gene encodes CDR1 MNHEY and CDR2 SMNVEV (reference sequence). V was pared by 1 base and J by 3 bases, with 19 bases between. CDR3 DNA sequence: TGTGCCAGCAGTTTATACAGAGCGAGGACTAATTTCTACAATGAGCAGTTCTTC. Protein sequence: CASSLYRARTNFYNEQFF.

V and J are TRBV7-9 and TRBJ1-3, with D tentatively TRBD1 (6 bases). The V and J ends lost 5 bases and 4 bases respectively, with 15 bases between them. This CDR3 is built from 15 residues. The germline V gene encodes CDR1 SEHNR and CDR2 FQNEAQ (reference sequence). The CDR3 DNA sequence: TGTGCCAGCAGCCAGAACAGGGTCGAAGGAAACACCATATATTTT. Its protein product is CASSQNRVEGNTIYF.

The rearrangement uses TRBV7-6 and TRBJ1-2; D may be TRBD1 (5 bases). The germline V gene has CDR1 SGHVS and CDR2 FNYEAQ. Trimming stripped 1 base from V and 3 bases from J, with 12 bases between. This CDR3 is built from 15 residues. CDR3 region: CASSLGLGGDYGYTF. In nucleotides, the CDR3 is TGTGCCAGCAGCTTAGGTTTAGGAGGGGACTATGGCTACACCTTC.

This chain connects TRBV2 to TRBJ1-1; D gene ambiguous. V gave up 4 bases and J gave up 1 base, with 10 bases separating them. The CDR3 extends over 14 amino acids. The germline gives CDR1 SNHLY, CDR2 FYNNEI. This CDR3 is CASSATDTNTEAFF. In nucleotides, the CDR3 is TGTGCCAGCAGTGCAACAGATACGAACACTGAAGCTTTCTTT.

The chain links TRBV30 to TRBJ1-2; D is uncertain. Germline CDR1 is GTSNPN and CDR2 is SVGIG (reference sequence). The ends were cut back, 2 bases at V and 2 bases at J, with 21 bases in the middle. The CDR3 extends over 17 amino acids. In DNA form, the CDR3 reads TGTGCCTGGAGTATGGGAGTCGGAGGATACGGAAACTATGGCTACACCTTC. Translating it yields CAWSMGVGGYGNYGYTF.

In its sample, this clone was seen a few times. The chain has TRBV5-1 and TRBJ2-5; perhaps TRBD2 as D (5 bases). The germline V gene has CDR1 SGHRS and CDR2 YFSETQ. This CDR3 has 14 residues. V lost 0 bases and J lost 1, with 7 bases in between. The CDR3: CASSLGGFQETQYF. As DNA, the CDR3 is TGCGCCAGCAGCTTGGGAGGGTTCCAAGAGACCCAGTACTTC.

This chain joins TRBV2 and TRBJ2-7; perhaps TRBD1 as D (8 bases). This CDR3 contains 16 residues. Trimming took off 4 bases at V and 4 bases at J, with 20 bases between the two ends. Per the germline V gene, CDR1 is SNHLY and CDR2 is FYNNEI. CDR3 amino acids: CASSGGGSGGDYEQYF. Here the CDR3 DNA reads TGTGCCAGCAGTGGGGGGGGATCAGGGGGCGATTACGAGCAGTACTTC. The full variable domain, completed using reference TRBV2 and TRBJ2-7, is EPEVTQTPSHQVTQMGQEVILRCVPISNHLYFYWYRQILGQKVEFLVSFYNNEISEKSEIFDDQFSVERPDGSNFTLKIRSTKLEDSAMYFCASSGGGSGGDYEQYFGPGTRLTVT.